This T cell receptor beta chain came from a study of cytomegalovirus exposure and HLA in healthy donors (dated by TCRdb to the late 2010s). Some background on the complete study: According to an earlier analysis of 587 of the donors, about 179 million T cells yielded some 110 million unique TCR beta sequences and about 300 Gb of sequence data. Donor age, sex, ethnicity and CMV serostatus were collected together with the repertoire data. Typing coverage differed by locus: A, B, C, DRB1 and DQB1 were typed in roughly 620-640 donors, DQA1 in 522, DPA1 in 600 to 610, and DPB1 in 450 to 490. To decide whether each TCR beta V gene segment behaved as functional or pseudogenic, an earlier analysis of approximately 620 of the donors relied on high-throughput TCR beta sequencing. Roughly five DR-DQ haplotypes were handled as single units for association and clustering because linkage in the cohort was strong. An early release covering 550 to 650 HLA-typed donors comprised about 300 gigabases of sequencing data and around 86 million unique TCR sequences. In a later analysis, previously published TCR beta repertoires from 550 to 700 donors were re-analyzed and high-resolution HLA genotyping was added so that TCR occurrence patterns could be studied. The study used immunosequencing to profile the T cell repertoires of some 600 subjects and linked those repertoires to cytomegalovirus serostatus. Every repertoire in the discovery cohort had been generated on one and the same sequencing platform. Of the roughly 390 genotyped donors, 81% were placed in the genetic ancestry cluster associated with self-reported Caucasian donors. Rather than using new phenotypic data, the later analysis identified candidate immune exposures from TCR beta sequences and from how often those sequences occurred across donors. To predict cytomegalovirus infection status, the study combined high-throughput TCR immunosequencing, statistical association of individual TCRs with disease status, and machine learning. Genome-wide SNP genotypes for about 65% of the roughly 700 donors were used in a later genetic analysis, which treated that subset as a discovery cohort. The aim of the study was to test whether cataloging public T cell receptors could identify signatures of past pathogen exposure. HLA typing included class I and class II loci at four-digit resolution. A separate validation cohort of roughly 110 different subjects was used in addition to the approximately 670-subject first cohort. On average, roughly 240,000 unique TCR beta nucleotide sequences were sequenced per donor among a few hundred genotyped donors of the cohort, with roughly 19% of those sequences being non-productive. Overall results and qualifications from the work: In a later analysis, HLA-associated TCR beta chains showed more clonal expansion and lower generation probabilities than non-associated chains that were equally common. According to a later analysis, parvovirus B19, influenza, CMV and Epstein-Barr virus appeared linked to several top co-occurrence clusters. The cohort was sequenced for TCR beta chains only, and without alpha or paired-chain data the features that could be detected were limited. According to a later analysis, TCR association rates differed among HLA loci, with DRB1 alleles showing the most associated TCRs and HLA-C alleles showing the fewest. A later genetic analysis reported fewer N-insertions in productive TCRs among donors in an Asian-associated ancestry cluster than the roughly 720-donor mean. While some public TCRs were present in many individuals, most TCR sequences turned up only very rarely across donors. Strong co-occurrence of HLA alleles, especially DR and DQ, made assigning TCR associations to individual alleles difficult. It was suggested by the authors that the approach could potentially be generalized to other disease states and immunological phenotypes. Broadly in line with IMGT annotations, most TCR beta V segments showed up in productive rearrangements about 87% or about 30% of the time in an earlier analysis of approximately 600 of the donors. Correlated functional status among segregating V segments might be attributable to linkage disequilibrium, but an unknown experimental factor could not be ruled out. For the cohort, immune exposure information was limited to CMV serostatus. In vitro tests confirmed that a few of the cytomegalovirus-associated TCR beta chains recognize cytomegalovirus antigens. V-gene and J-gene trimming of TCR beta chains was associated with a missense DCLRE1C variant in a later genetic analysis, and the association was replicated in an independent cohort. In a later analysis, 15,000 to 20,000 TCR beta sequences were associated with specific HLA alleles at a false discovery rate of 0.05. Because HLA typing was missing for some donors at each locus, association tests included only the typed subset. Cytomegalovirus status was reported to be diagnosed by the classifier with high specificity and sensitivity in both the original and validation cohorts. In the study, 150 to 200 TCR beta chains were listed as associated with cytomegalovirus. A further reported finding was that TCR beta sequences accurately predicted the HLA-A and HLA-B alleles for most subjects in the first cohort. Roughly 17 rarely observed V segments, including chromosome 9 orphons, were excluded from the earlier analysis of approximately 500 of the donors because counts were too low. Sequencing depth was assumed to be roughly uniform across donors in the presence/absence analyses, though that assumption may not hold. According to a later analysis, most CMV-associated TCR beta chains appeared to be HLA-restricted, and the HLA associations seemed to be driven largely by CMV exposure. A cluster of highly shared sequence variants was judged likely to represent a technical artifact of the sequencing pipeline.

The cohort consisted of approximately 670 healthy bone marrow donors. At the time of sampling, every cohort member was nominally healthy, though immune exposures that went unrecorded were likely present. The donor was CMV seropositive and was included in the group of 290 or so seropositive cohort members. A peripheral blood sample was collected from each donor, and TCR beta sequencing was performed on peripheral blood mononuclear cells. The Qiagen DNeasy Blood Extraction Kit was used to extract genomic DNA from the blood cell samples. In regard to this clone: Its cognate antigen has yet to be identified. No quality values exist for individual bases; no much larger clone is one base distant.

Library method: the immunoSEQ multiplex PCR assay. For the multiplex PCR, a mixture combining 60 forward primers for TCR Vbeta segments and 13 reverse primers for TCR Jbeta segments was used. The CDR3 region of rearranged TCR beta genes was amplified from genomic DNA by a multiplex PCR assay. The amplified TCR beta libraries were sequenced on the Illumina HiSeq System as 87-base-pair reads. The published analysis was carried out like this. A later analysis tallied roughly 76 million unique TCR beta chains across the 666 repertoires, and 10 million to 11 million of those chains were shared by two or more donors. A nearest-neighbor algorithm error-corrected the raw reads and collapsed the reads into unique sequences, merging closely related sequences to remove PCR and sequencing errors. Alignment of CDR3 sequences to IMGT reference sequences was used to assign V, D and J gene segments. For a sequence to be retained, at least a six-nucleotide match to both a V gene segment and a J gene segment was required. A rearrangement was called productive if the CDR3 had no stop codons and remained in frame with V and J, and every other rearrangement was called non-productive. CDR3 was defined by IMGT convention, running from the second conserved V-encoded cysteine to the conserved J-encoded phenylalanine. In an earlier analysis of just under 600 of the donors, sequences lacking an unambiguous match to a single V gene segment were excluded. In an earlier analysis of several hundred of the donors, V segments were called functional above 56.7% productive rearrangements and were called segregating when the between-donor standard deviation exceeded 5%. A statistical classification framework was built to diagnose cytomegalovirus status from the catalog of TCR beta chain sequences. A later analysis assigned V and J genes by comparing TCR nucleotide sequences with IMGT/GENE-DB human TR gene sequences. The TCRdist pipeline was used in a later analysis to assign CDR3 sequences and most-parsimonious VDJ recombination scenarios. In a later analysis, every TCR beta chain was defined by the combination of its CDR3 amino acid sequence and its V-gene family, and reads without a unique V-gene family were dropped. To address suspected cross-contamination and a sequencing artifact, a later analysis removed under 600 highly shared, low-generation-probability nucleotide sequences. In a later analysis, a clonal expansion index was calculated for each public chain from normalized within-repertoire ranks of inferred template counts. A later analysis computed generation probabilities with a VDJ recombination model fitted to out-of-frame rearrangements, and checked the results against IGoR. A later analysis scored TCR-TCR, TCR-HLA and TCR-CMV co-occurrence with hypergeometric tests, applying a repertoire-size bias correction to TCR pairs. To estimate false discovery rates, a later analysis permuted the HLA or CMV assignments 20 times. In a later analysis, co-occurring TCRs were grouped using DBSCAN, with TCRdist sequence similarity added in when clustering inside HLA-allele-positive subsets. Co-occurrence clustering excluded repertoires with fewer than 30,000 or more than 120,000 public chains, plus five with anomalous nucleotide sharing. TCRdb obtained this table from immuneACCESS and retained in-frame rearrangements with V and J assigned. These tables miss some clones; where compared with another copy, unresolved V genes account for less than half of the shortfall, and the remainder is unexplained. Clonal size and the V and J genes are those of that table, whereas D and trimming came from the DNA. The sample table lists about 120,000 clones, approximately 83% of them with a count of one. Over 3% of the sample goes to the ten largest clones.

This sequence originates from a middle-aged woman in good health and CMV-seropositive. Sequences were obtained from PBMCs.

The CDR3 region reads CASSLYRTAFSYEQYF. The DNA reads TGTGCCAGCAGTCTGTATCGGACAGCTTTCTCCTACGAGCAGTACTTC. The chain employs TRBV11-1 and TRBJ2-7, with TRBD1 perhaps the D gene, on 6 matching bases. V lost 6 bases and J lost 0 bases; the stretch between them is 18 bases long. CDR1 and CDR2 were assigned from the germline V gene (reference sequence) as SGHAT and FQDESV. The CDR3 covers 16 residues, taking in both the cysteine and the phenylalanine. Here the CDR3 DNA is all that survives: 48 bases in frame from base 1. Beyond the CDR3, the reference TRBV11-1 and TRBJ2-7 genes provide the residues; the full variable domain reads: EAEVAQSPRYKITEKSQAVAFWCDPISGHATLYWYRQILGQGPELLVQFQDESVVDDSQLPKDRFSAERLKGVDSTLKIQPAELGDSAMYLCASSLYRTAFSYEQYFGPGTRLTVT.